This TCR beta chain was documented in a study of T cell repertoires in cytomegalovirus infection. Study at large: Signatures in public TCR beta sequences pointed to both CMV infection and matching HLA type.

TCRdb reanalysed the reads using MiXCR and keeps one entry per CDR3 protein. The sample includes 570,000 or so distinct CDR3 sequences, approximately 40% seen only once; the top ten take around 46%. V lost 6 bases to trimming and J lost 7 bases, with 12 bases between them. The CDR3 length is 12 residues. Study findings and constraints: Individuals carrying CMV plus the relevant HLA were identified by cumulative frequency of public TCR beta families. Across the ex vivo response, the dominant clonotypes were HLA-C-restricted CMV-specific TCR beta clonotypes.

Remarks on this clonotype: Its antigen is unidentified.

The rearrangement joins TRBV12-3 or TRBV12-4 to TRBJ2-5, with D perhaps matching TRBD2 (6 bases). This specimen consisted of cultured PBMCs, obtained from culture after CMV antigen stimulation. This sequence originates from a human donor in good health (CMV status not recorded). Some clones in this sample may be carry-over from other donors' samples. The CDR3 is CASRGPGRTQYF. DNA for the CDR3: TGTGCCAGCAGAGGGCCCGGGAGGACCCAGTACTTC.